This TCR beta chain appears in the sequencing data of a study of human T cells and chemical hapten exposure. Study-level findings and limits: TCRs above 1 in 1000 frequency stayed constant with DPC sensitization.

The V end lost 2 bases, the J end lost 4 bases, and 17 bases lay between the germline ends. The CDR3 contains 16 residues. Germline V gene sequence: CDR1 SGHTA, CDR2 FQGNSA. Each cDNA molecule in the library carried unique molecular identifiers. TCRdb redid the calling of the reads with MiXCR, one entry per CDR3 protein. The data show 95,000 to 150,000 distinct CDR3 sequences, around 8.5% seen once. This clonotype was recorded at least ten times. The target antigen is unknown. The starting material, unfractionated whole blood, was used for total RNA extraction. The V and J genes are TRBV7-2 and TRBJ1-2; a possible D gene is TRBD1 (5 bases). Specimen: whole blood. The TCR originated in a human donor in good health. Some clones in this sample may be carry-over from other donors' samples. The CDR3 nucleotides are TGTGCCAGCAGCTTAAACGGGGGGGTTGGTGGCTATGGCTACACCTTC. Amino acids: CASSLNGGVGGYGYTF. Complete variable domain (other parts from reference TRBV7-2 and TRBJ1-2): GAGVSQSPSNKVTEKGKDVELRCDPISGHTALYWYRQSLGQGLEFLIYFQGNSAPDKSGLPSDRFSAERTGGSVSTLTIQRTQQEDSAVYLCASSLNGGVGGYGYTFGSGTRLTVV.